Presented here are 19 T cell receptor beta chains from one specimen sequenced in a study of T-cell reconstitution after alpha-beta-depleted transplantation in children. A library of TCRbeta sequences, prepared with unique molecular identifiers, was generated. TCRdb processed the PCR reads anew with MiXCR; each CDR3 protein has one entry. This sample has roughly 250,000 distinct CDR3 sequences; around 7.8% occur once, and the top ten carry less than 8%. The material sequenced was PBMCs, mostly from graft donor cells, taken 180 days after TCRalphabeta/CD19-depleted stem cell transplant. The receptors were gathered from a male patient younger than 18 who had a stem cell transplant for acute lymphoblastic leukemia, so the T cells may come from the graft donor.

This clonotype was observed at least ten times. The gene calls are TRBV21-1 and TRBJ2-4; the table names TRBD1, a call not compared with the DNA. TRBV21-1 is an annotated pseudogene. The CDR3 is 18 amino acids. CDR3 protein: CASIKGGGGLLAKNIQYF. The CDR3 nucleotides are TGTGCCAGCATCAAAGGAGGGGGGGGATTACTAGCCAAAAACATTCAGTACTTC.

This clonotype was seen many times. The J gene is TRBJ1-2, the V gene TRBV6-6, with D possibly being TRBD1 (6 bases). V shed 7 bases and J shed 5 bases, with 14 bases lying between them. This CDR3 has 13 residues. CDR1 and CDR2 from the germline V gene are MNHNY and SVGAGI (reference sequence). This chain's CDR3 is CASTIIQGYGYTF. The CDR3 DNA reads TGTGCCAGCACCATTATCCAGGGGTATGGCTACACCTTC.

At least ten counts were recorded for this clonotype. The J gene is TRBJ1-1, the V gene TRBV5-8; TRBD1 is a possible D gene (5 bases). The V end lost 1 base, the J end lost 0 bases, and 7 bases lay between the germline ends. CDR1 SGHTS and CDR2 YDEGEE come from the germline V gene. The CDR3 spans 14 residues. In DNA form, the CDR3 reads TGTGCCAGCAGCTTGTGGGGGGTGAACACTGAAGCTTTCTTT. It specifies CASSLWGVNTEAFF. Based on the CDR3 plus reference TRBV5-8 and TRBJ1-1, the full variable domain is EAGVTQSPTHLIKTRGQQATLRCSPISGHTSVYWYQQALGLGLQFLLWYDEGEERNRGNFPPRFSGRQFPNYSSELNVNALELEDSALYLCASSLWGVNTEAFFGQGTRLTVV.

This clonotype was found many times. V and J are TRBV28 and TRBJ2-3; D is unresolved. Between the trimmed V and J ends, which lost 1 base and 5 bases, there was a span of 7 bases. Germline CDR1 reads MDHEN; CDR2 reads SYDVKM. The CDR3 covers 13 residues. CDR3: CASSLSRRDTQYF. The CDR3 bases are TGTGCCAGCAGTTTATCAAGGAGAGATACGCAGTATTTT.

This clonotype was counted many times. The chain uses TRBV11-2 and TRBJ1-4; TRBD1 is a possible D gene (5 bases). Between the trimmed V and J ends, which lost 0 bases and 4 bases, there was a span of 12 bases. Germline loops: CDR1 SGHAT, CDR2 FQNNGV. The CDR3 spans 16 residues. The CDR3 DNA follows: TGTGCCAGCAGCTTAGACGGGCAGGGCCGTAATGAAAAACTGTTTTTT. Translated: CASSLDGQGRNEKLFF.

This clonotype was detected many times. V gene TRBV7-3 combines with J gene TRBJ2-2, with 10 bases fitting TRBD2. With V trimmed by 4 bases and J by 8 bases, 4 bases remained unmatched. The germline V gene has CDR1 SGHTA and CDR2 FQGTGA. The CDR3 spans 14 residues. As DNA, the CDR3 is TGTGCCAGCAGCTCTAGCGGGAGTAGGGGGGAGCTGTTTTTT. It codes for CASSSSGSRGELFF.

The sample holds many counts of this clonotype. The V and J genes are TRBV5-1 and TRBJ1-1; possibly TRBD1 for D (6 bases). Germline V lookup: CDR1 SGHRS, CDR2 YFSETQ. The CDR3 runs 15 residues. With 0 bases removed from V and 3 bases from J, the gap between germline ends came to 12 bases. CDR3 protein: CASSLGGGHYTEAFF. The CDR3 coding sequence is TGCGCCAGCAGCTTGGGAGGGGGACACTACACTGAAGCTTTCTTT.

This clonotype was observed many times. This rearrangement joins TRBV20-1 to TRBJ2-2, with D uncertain. Germline CDR1 and CDR2: DFQATT and SNEGSKA (reference sequence). This CDR3 spans 16 amino acids. V lost 5 bases and J lost 8, with 24 bases in between. As DNA, the CDR3 is TGCAGTGCTCTTTGTCCCTGGAGTGTGGTGGAGGGGGAGCTGTTTTTT. Translating gives CSALCPWSVVEGELFF.

This clonotype was picked up many times. The J gene is TRBJ2-3, the V gene TRBV14; a possible D gene is TRBD1 (6 bases). CDR1 is SGHDN and CDR2 is FVKESK in the germline V gene. This CDR3 is 16 amino acids long. Trimming pared 3 bases from V and 2 bases from J, leaving 15 bases between. CDR3 in amino acids: CASSQILGAPTDTQYF. The CDR3 DNA follows: TGTGCCAGCAGCCAGATTCTGGGGGCACCCACAGATACGCAGTATTTT.

The genes are TRBV11-2 and TRBJ2-1; the match to TRBD2 covers 12 bases. The CDR3 runs 16 residues. CDR1 SGHAT and CDR2 FQNNGV come from the germline V gene. The junction had 5 bases not matched to a gene; V was cut back by 4 bases and J by 4 bases. CDR3 sequence: CASSSETSGRYNEQFF. The CDR3 DNA sequence: TGTGCCAGCAGCTCAGAGACTAGCGGGAGATACAATGAGCAGTTCTTC.

The table lists this clonotype with a few counts. The rearrangement joins TRBV6-4 to TRBJ1-5; 10 positions agree with TRBD1. Germline CDR1 reads MRHNA; CDR2 reads SNTAGT. V gave up 2 bases and J gave up 6 bases; unmatched junction bases: 13. This CDR3 has 18 amino acids. The CDR3 here is CASSDGLRGQGESQPQHF. CDR3 bases: TGTGCCAGCAGTGACGGATTAAGAGGACAGGGGGAAAGTCAGCCCCAGCATTTT.

This clonotype was seen ten or more times. The V call is TRBV7-6, the J call TRBJ2-1; 10 nucleotides agree with TRBD2. V lost 1 base, J lost 0 bases, and 9 bases stayed unmatched. There are 19 residues in the CDR3. In germline, CDR1 is SGHVS, CDR2 FNYEAQ. CDR3 in DNA: TGTGCCAGCAGCTTAGAGGGGACTAGCGCTGACTACTCCTACAATGAGCAGTTCTTC. The encoded protein is CASSLEGTSADYSYNEQFF.

Many counts were recorded for this clonotype. CDR3 sequence (DNA): TGTGCCAGCAGTTACTCGACCCTACTAGCGGGAGGGCCGGTTGAGCAGTTCTTC. Translation: CASSYSTLLAGGPVEQFF. The chain joins TRBV6-5 to TRBJ2-1; the match to TRBD2 covers 13 bases. From germline, CDR1 is MNHEY and CDR2 SVGAGI. The CDR3 is 18 amino acids. With 0 bases clipped from V and 9 bases from J, the junction kept 11 bases outside the gene matches.

The rearrangement joins TRBV5-6 to TRBJ1-3; a weak D match, TRBD1 (5 bases). CDR3 size: 15 residues. Between the trimmed V and J ends, which lost 0 bases and 0 bases, there was a span of 7 bases. Germline V gene lookup returns CDR1 SGHDT and CDR2 YYEEEE. The CDR3 sequence is CASSLVDSSGNTIYF. The DNA of the CDR3 is TGTGCCAGCAGCTTGGTCGACAGCTCTGGAAACACCATATATTTT.

This clonotype was recorded a few times. The rearrangement links TRBV18 to TRBJ2-1, with D unclear. Germline CDR1 reads KGHSH; CDR2 reads LQKENI. The CDR3 loop spans 16 amino acids. The V end lost 3 bases, the J end lost 3 bases, and 15 bases lay between the germline ends. This CDR3 reads CASSPIPQTNYNEQFF. Here the CDR3 DNA reads TGTGCCAGCTCACCGATTCCACAGACAAACTACAATGAGCAGTTCTTC.

This clonotype was seen more than once but under ten times. The chain couples TRBV27 to TRBJ2-7; no clear D. Trimming pared 2 bases from V and 0 bases from J, leaving 11 bases between. The CDR3 extends over 15 amino acids. Germline V gives CDR1 MNHEY, CDR2 SMNVEV (reference sequence). CDR3 region: CASSLGRPSSYEQYF. For the CDR3, the DNA is TGTGCCAGCAGTTTAGGGCGGCCGTCCTCCTACGAGCAGTACTTC.

At least ten counts were recorded for this clonotype. CDR3 nucleotide sequence: TGTGCCAGCAGACTAGCCACAGGGAACAACGGCTACACCTTC. Protein: CASRLATGNNGYTF. The chain has TRBV12-3 or TRBV12-4 and TRBJ1-2; TRBD1 might be the D (6 bases). Trimming shortened V by 6 bases and J by 8 bases, and 19 bases separated the two germline ends. This CDR3 contains 14 residues.

This clonotype came up many times. V is TRBV5-1 and J is TRBJ2-1; D may be TRBD1 (5 bases). V shed 2 bases and J shed 0 bases, with 12 bases lying between them. CDR3 size: 16 residues. CDR1 and CDR2 (germline): SGHRS, YFSETQ. CDR3 loop: CASSFQGSLSYNEQFF. CDR3 coding DNA: TGCGCCAGCAGCTTCCAGGGCTCCCTCTCCTACAATGAGCAGTTCTTC.

In its sample, this clonotype was seen many times. This chain connects TRBV12-3 or TRBV12-4 to TRBJ2-1; D ambiguous. CDR3 length: 12 residues. V shed 5 bases and J shed 4 bases, with 6 bases lying between them. The CDR3 DNA sequence: TGTGCCAGCAGTCCCCCGTACAATGAGCAGTTCTTC. It is translated as CASSPPYNEQFF.